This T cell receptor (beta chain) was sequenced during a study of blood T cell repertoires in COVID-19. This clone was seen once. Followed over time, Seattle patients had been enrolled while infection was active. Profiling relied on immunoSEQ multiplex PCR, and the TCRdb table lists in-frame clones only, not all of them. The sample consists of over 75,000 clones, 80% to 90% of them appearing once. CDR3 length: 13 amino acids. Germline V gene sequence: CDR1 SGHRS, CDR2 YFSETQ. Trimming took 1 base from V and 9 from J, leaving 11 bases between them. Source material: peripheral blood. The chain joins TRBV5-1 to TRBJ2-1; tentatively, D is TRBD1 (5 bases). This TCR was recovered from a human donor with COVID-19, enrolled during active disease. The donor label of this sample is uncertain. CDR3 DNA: TGCGCCAGCAGCTTGTCCAGGGCTGGTGAGCAGTTCTTC. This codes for CASSLSRAGEQFF.